This T cell receptor beta chain stems from a study of blood T cells in healthy people across ages. Study in general: Per two T cells, template switching captured roughly one barcoded beta molecule. General study findings and limits: A roughly linear fall in TCR beta diversity per million T cells was seen with increasing age. One million T cells yielded diversity estimates that were considered underestimates.

Concerning this clonotype: The antigen is undetermined. Sequence at one end of the junction differs from germline and may be a read error.

Combining a sample-barcoded 5' primer with a J-beta primer mix, a second PCR ran for about 7 to 11 cycles. MiXCR was run by TCRdb on the 5' RACE reads, yielding one entry per CDR3 protein. The sample has roughly 1,700,000 distinct CDR3 sequences, 28% seen once; the top ten hold 7.7%. This CDR3 spans 16 amino acids. Germline CDR1 MNHEY, CDR2 SVGAGI. The J gene is TRBJ2-1, the V gene TRBV6-5; D is perhaps TRBD1 (5 bases). The source is a woman aged 30 to 39 in good health. The sequencing input was blood. The CDR3 here is CASSDSPRVEDNEQFF. For the CDR3, the DNA is TGTGCCAGCAGTGACTCGCCCAGGGTCGAGGACAATGAGCAGTTCTTC.